Listed below are T cell receptor beta chains from one sample, sequenced in a study of blood T cell repertoires in COVID-19. Using immunoSEQ multiplex PCR, the repertoire was profiled, and TCRdb retains in-frame clones only, with some absent. The sample has 200,000 to 250,000 clones, roughly 86% seen once. The sample was PBMCs or T cells enriched from blood (not recorded which). The receptor set was obtained from a woman in her forties or fifties who had recovered from COVID-19. The CDR3 runs from the conserved cysteine through the conserved F or W. D genes are given only for firm matches. Expanded clones get a size class; other rows say once, few or many, or leave the size out.

d_gene	abundance	j_gene	v_gene	CDR3nt	CDR3aa
-	-	TRBJ2-3	TRBV28	TGTGCCAGCAGCGCGGGGGCGGGAGCGTTCACAGATACGCAGTATTTT	CASSAGAGAFTDTQYF
-	-	TRBJ2-5	TRBV12-3/TRBV12-4	TGTGCCAGCAGCCCCTGGGACTGGGAGACCCAGTACTTC	CASSPWDWETQYF
TRBD2	-	TRBJ2-1	TRBV7-3	TGTGCCAGCAGCTCCGGGACTAGCGGGAGCACTGAGCAGTTCTTC	CASSSGTSGSTEQFF
-	-	TRBJ2-3	TRBV9	TGTGCCAGCAGCGTAGGAGGGTCAACGGATACGCAGTATTTT	CASSVGGSTDTQYF
TRBD1	-	TRBJ2-7	TRBV11-3	TGTGCCAGCAGCTTACAAGGACAGGGTACCTACGAGCAGTACTTC	CASSLQGQGTYEQYF
TRBD2	few	TRBJ2-1	TRBV5-1	TGCGCCAGCAGCTTGGATCTAGCGGGTGGAAATGAGCAGTTCTTC	CASSLDLAGGNEQFF
-	once	TRBJ1-5	TRBV7-9	TGTGCCAGCAGCGCAACATCTTCTCAGCCCCAGCATTTT	CASSATSSQPQHF
TRBD1	-	TRBJ1-1	TRBV19	TGTGCCAGTAGTATACAGGGGGCCCTGAACACTGAAGCTTTCTTT	CASSIQGALNTEAFF
TRBD2	-	TRBJ2-1	TRBV6-4	TGTGCCAGCAGTGACTCCGGACTAGCGCAAAGCAATGAGCAGTTCTTC	CASSDSGLAQSNEQFF
-	-	TRBJ1-1	TRBV2	TGTGCCAGCAGCAAAATGAACACTGAAGCTTTCTTT	CASSKMNTEAFF
-	-	TRBJ1-1	TRBV30	TGTGCCTGGAGTAGAGGAATAGGAGCTAGCTTAGCTTCGGCTTTCTTT	CAWSRGIGASLASAFF
-	few	TRBJ1-2	TRBV5-1	TGCGCCAGCAGCTTAGCGCAATCCGAAGTTGGCTACACCTTC	CASSLAQSEVGYTF
-	-	TRBJ2-1	TRBV29-1	TGCAGCGTTGGGGGAGTTTCCTACAATGAGCAGTTCTTC	CSVGGVSYNEQFF
TRBD1	-	TRBJ2-6	TRBV2	TGTGCCAGCAGTGGGGACAGGCTATTCGCCCTGAGCTCTGGGGCCAACGTCCTGACTTTC	CASSGDRLFALSSGANVLTF
-	-	TRBJ2-3	TRBV28	TGTGCCAGCAGTTTGAGGTCCTATGGAGGGCCTAGCACAGATACGCAGTATTTT	CASSLRSYGGPSTDTQYF
-	-	TRBJ1-1	TRBV5-1	TGCGCCAGCTACCCCCTAACCTCAGCGAGGAACACTGAAGCTTTCTTT	CASYPLTSARNTEAFF
TRBD2	-	TRBJ2-1	TRBV5-1	TGCGCCAGCAGCTGGGAGACTAGCGGGAGTTACAATGAGCAGTTCTTC	CASSWETSGSYNEQFF
-	-	TRBJ1-3	TRBV9	TGTGCCAGCAGCCCACAGGGAGCCCCTGGAAACACCATATATTTT	CASSPQGAPGNTIYF
-	-	TRBJ1-6	TRBV28	TGTGCCAGCAGTTTTATTACTACCTGGGCCCTCCACTTT	CASSFITTWALHF
TRBD1	once	TRBJ2-7	TRBV7-9	TGTGCCAGCAGCGCGACAGGGGGCTACGAGCAGTACTTC	CASSATGGYEQYF
-	-	TRBJ1-4	TRBV19	TGTGCCAGTAGTAGAGGGAGAGCCGAAAAACTGTTTTTT	CASSRGRAEKLFF
-	-	TRBJ2-7	TRBV20-1	TGCAGTGCTTCGGACTACTACGAGCAGTACTTC	CSASDYYEQYF
TRBD2	-	TRBJ2-1	TRBV9	TGTGCCAGCAGCCCCAAAGGTGCCGGGACTAGCGGGATTAGGTACAATGAGCAGTTCTTC	CASSPKGAGTSGIRYNEQFF
TRBD2	-	TRBJ2-5	TRBV5-5	TGTGCCAGCAGCCCCACCCTTAGCGGGGGGCGACAAGAGACCCAGTACTTC	CASSPTLSGGRQETQYF
TRBD1	-	TRBJ1-2	TRBV9	TGTGCCAGCAGCGCCCGGGACAGTCTCAACTATGGCTACACCTTC	CASSARDSLNYGYTF
TRBD1	-	TRBJ2-5	TRBV5-8	TGTGCCAGCAGCTTAGACGGGACAGGGAGGGGAGAGACCCAGTACTTC	CASSLDGTGRGETQYF
-	once	TRBJ1-2	TRBV19	TGTGCCAGTAGTACGCCCCGGGGCTACACCTTC	CASSTPRGYTF
TRBD1	-	TRBJ2-7	TRBV2	TGTGCCAACTACGGATCGGGACAGGACTACGAGCAGTACTTC	CANYGSGQDYEQYF
-	-	TRBJ2-3	TRBV11-2	TGTGCCAGCAGCTTAGCCGTCCTGAGCACAGATACGCAGTATTTT	CASSLAVLSTDTQYF
TRBD1	-	TRBJ1-2	TRBV30	TGTGCCTGGATTCTTACCGGGACAGGGACGGATGGCTACACCTTC	CAWILTGTGTDGYTF